This TCR beta chain is drawn from a study of neurological immune-mediated disorders. Ten or more counts support this clonotype. One entry per CDR3 protein, called by TCRdb with MiXCR from the 5' RACE reads. The repertoire holds about 62,000 distinct CDR3 sequences, with approximately 4.6% as singletons. Trimming took 1 base from V and 7 from J, leaving 10 bases between them. The CDR3 is 14 residues long. Germline V gene sequence: CDR1 LNHNV, CDR2 YYDKDF (reference sequence). This TCR was recovered from a woman aged 45-59 years with multiple sclerosis. Sequencing used PBMCs. The chain combines TRBV15 with TRBJ1-4; D may be TRBD1 (5 bases). This CDR3 reads CATSRVGVGEKLFF. The CDR3, as DNA: TGTGCCACCAGCAGAGTGGGGGTGGGTGAAAAACTGTTTTTT.